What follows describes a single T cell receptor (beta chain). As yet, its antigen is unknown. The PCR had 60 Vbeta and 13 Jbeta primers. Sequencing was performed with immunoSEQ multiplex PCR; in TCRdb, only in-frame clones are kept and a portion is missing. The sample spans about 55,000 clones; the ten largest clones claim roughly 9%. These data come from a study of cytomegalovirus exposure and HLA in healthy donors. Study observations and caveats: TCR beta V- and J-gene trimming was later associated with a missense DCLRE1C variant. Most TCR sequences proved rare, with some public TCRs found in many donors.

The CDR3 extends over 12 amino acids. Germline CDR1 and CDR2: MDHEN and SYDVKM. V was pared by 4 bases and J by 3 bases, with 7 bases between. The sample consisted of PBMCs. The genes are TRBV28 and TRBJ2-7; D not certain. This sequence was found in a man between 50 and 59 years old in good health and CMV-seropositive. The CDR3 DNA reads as TGTGCCAGCAGTTCAGAAATCTACGAGCAGTACTTC. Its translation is CASSSEIYEQYF.